This entry concerns a single TCR beta chain. The data are from a study of CD8 T cells in Susac syndrome. RNA, at about 0.45 to 1 ug, was reverse transcribed with random hexamers. A single record per CDR3 protein comes from TCRdb applying MiXCR to the immunoSEQ multiplex PCR reads. Among about 130,000 distinct CDR3 sequences listed, roughly 96% were seen once. Sequencing of TCR beta covered CD8+ and CD4+ T cells obtained from blood. The germline V gene has CDR1 SEHNR and CDR2 FQNEAQ (reference sequence). This CDR3 is 15 amino acids long. The V gene lost 4 bases and the J gene lost 5 bases, with 18 bases spanning the gap.

Sequenced: CD4+ T cells from PBMCs. The rearrangement links TRBV7-9 to TRBJ2-7; TRBD2 might be the D (6 bases). The sequence came from a human donor in good health. For the CDR3, the DNA is TGTGCCAGCAGCTCCGCTTACGGGACTCCGAACGAGCAGTACTTC. Protein product: CASSSAYGTPNEQYF.